Below are 21 T cell receptor beta chains sequenced from a single sample in a study of somatic mutations in cytotoxic T cells in rheumatoid arthritis. Libraries were prepared by immunoSEQ multiplex PCR; TCRdb keeps only in-frame clonotypes and omits some of them. Of more than 2,500 clones detected, over 50% appear once; the ten largest clones hold roughly 13%. Source material: CD8+ T cells sorted from synovial fluid. These receptors came from a woman in her late teens or twenties with rheumatoid arthritis.

V gene TRBV28 combines with J gene TRBJ1-5; D is possibly TRBD1 (5 bases). From germline, CDR1 is MDHEN and CDR2 SYDVKM. V shed 10 bases and J shed 2 bases, with 9 bases lying between them. CDR3 size: 12 residues. This chain's CDR3 is CATETGNQPQHF. The DNA of the CDR3 is TGTGCCACCGAGACAGGCAATCAGCCCCAGCATTTT.

This clone was detected a few times. In nucleotides, the CDR3 is TGTGCCAGCAGCCTTCCTTGGGCCCCTGTCTATAATTCACCCCTCCACTTT. Protein: CASSLPWAPVYNSPLHF. The chain recombines TRBV11-2 with TRBJ1-6; D remains ambiguous. The germline V gene encodes CDR1 SGHAT and CDR2 FQNNGV. The CDR3 extends over 17 amino acids. V shed 5 bases and J shed 3 bases, with 17 bases lying between them.

The V gene is TRBV5-6, the J gene TRBJ2-2; TRBD1 matches 10 bases. CDR3 size: 16 residues. With V trimmed by 7 bases and J by 5 bases, 11 bases remained unmatched. The germline V gene has CDR1 SGHDT and CDR2 YYEEEE. CDR3 residues: CASHKRDRGITGELFF. CDR3 nucleotide sequence: TGTGCCAGCCATAAACGGGACAGGGGAATTACCGGGGAGCTGTTTTTT.

V and J are TRBV5-5 and TRBJ2-3, with D hard to call. The CDR3 extends over 13 amino acids. Per the germline V gene, CDR1 is SGHKS and CDR2 is YYEKEE (reference sequence). The ends were cut back, 0 bases at V and 1 base at J, with 3 bases in the middle. The CDR3 DNA follows: TGTGCCAGCAGCTTGGGCGGCACAGATACGCAGTATTTT. This translates into CASSLGGTDTQYF.

The chain links TRBV4-3 to TRBJ2-7, with D maybe TRBD1 (5 bases). CDR3 length: 15 amino acids. Trimming shortened V by 0 bases and J by 6 bases, and 15 bases separated the two germline ends. Germline CDR1 reads LGHNA; CDR2 reads YSLEER. CDR3 amino acids: CASSQDQGDPGEQYF. The CDR3 bases are TGCGCCAGCAGCCAAGATCAGGGTGATCCGGGCGAGCAGTACTTC.

The J gene is TRBJ1-4, the V gene TRBV6-5; D not resolved. V gave up 0 bases and J gave up 8 bases, with 10 bases separating them. In germline, CDR1 is MNHEY, CDR2 SVGAGI. The CDR3 runs 14 residues. This CDR3 reads CASSYSEGSEKLFF. The DNA of the CDR3 is TGTGCCAGCAGTTACTCCGAGGGATCGGAAAAACTGTTTTTT.

The rearrangement links TRBV14 to TRBJ2-1, with 9 bases identical to TRBD1. The germline CDR1 and CDR2 sequences are SGHDN and FVKESK. Germline trimming cut 3 bases from V and 8 bases from J; bases unmatched to any gene: 8. The CDR3 covers 15 residues. The CDR3 protein is CASSHLGQGYDEQFF. The CDR3 region has the DNA TGTGCCAGCAGCCATCTGGGACAGGGATACGATGAGCAGTTCTTC.

V and J are TRBV11-2 and TRBJ1-1, with D maybe TRBD1 (5 bases). The CDR3 is made up of 15 amino acids. V was cut by 4 bases and J by 2 bases, with 14 bases left in between. In germline, CDR1 is SGHAT, CDR2 FQNNGV. The CDR3 bases are TGTGCCAGCAGCTCCCTGGGGGGTTCTAACACTGAAGCTTTCTTT. Amino acid sequence: CASSSLGGSNTEAFF. The full variable domain, in which reference TRBV11-2 and TRBJ1-1 provide the parts outside the CDR3, is EAGVAQSPRYKIIEKRQSVAFWCNPISGHATLYWYQQILGQGPKLLIQFQNNGVVDDSQLPKDRFSAERLKGVDSTLKIQPAKLEDSAVYLCASSSLGGSNTEAFFGQGTRLTVV.

The chain has TRBV4-3 and TRBJ2-5; 11 bases are a match to TRBD1. CDR1 LGHNA and CDR2 YSLEER come from the germline V gene. V was clipped by 0 bases and J by 5 bases; unmatched bases: 2. This CDR3 has 15 residues. In DNA form, the CDR3 reads TGCGCCAGCAGCCAAGATGGGACAGGGGGGGAGACCCAGTACTTC. It is translated as CASSQDGTGGETQYF.

V and J are TRBV9 and TRBJ1-4, with TRBD1 matching over 8 bases. CDR1 SGDLS and CDR2 YYNGEE come from the germline V gene. J lost 3 bases, V lost 3 bases, and 4 bases had no gene match. CDR3 size: 15 residues. Here the CDR3 reads CASSGQGRPNEKLFF. The CDR3 DNA is TGTGCCAGCAGCGGACAGGGGAGGCCTAATGAAAAACTGTTTTTT. The whole variable domain, filled in from reference TRBV9 and TRBJ1-4, reads DSGVTQTPKHLITATGQRVTLRCSPRSGDLSVYWYQQSLDQGLQFLIQYYNGEERAKGNILERFSAQQFPDLHSELNLSSLELGDSALYFCASSGQGRPNEKLFFGSGTQLSVL.

V gene TRBV7-7 combines with J gene TRBJ1-1; TRBD1 matches 9 bases. Germline lookup yields CDR1 SSHAT and CDR2 FNYEAQ (reference sequence). J lost 7 bases, V lost 5 bases, and 14 bases had no gene match. This CDR3 is built from 16 residues. The CDR3 loop is CASSLYTGGTDNEAFF. The CDR3 nucleotides read TGTGCCAGCAGCCTTTACACAGGGGGCACGGACAATGAAGCTTTCTTT.

The chain joins TRBV9 to TRBJ1-2; D not resolved. V was cut by 0 bases and J by 8 bases, with 8 bases left in between. CDR3 length: 12 amino acids. CDR1 is SGDLS and CDR2 is YYNGEE in the germline V gene. The CDR3 spells CASSVGLHGYTF. CDR3 nucleotides: TGTGCCAGCAGCGTAGGACTCCACGGCTACACCTTC. The full variable domain, rest sourced from reference TRBV9 and TRBJ1-2, is DSGVTQTPKHLITATGQRVTLRCSPRSGDLSVYWYQQSLDQGLQFLIQYYNGEERAKGNILERFSAQQFPDLHSELNLSSLELGDSALYFCASSVGLHGYTFGSGTRLTVV.

The rearrangement joins TRBV30 to TRBJ2-7; no firm D call. Germline V lookup: CDR1 GTSNPN, CDR2 SVGIG (reference sequence). V gave up 1 base and J gave up 1 base, with 8 bases separating them. This CDR3 is 13 amino acids long. The CDR3 loop reads CAWSESVSYEQYF. DNA of the CDR3: TGTGCCTGGAGTGAGAGCGTTTCCTACGAGCAGTACTTC.

This clone was observed a handful of times. The rearrangement links TRBV30 to TRBJ1-2; D is uncertain. Germline loops: CDR1 GTSNPN, CDR2 SVGIG (reference sequence). The length of the CDR3 is 12 residues. V was shortened by 0 bases and J by 14 bases, with 16 bases between the two germline ends. The CDR3 DNA sequence: TGTGCCTGGAGTGTGGTCTTAGCGGGTGGTACCTTC. This sequence encodes CAWSVVLAGGTF.

This chain connects TRBV18 to TRBJ2-3, with TRBD2 matching over 7 bases. Germline V gene lookup returns CDR1 KGHSH and CDR2 LQKENI. Losses at the gene ends were 4 bases for V and 1 base for J; bases not matched to a gene: 2. This CDR3 has 14 residues. The CDR3 protein is CASSRGLGTDTQYF. As DNA, the CDR3 is TGTGCCAGCTCACGAGGACTAGGCACAGATACGCAGTATTTT.

The V and J genes are TRBV13 and TRBJ2-7; TRBD1 might be the D (5 bases). The CDR3 sequence is 14 residues long. Germline values: CDR1 PRHDT, CDR2 FYEKMQ (reference sequence). Between the trimmed V and J ends, which lost 7 bases and 1 base, there was a span of 14 bases. The CDR3 protein is CASTPPTESYEQYF. DNA of the CDR3: TGTGCCAGCACCCCTCCGACAGAATCCTACGAGCAGTACTTC.

This clone was counted only a few times. This chain uses TRBV30 with TRBJ1-6; D might be TRBD1 (5 bases). V lost 2 bases, J lost 14 bases, and 19 bases lay in between. There are 14 residues in the CDR3. Germline assignment: CDR1 GTSNPN and CDR2 SVGIG (reference sequence). CDR3 nucleotide sequence: TGTGCCTGGAGTCGCGATCAGGGCTTACGAACCCTCCACTTT. It codes for CAWSRDQGLRTLHF.

The CDR3 DNA follows: TGTGCCAGCAGTTTACCGGGGGGCGCCTGGGGTAGCGATGAGCAGTTCTTC. Protein sequence: CASSLPGGAWGSDEQFF. The chain is built from TRBV7-6 and TRBJ2-1, with D possibly TRBD2 on 7 matching bases. Trimming pared 6 bases from V and 8 bases from J, leaving 26 bases between. The germline CDR1 and CDR2 sequences are SGHVS and FNYEAQ. This CDR3 is 17 amino acids long. Full variable domain (outside the CDR3, taken from reference TRBV7-6 and TRBJ2-1): GAGVSQSPRYKVTKRGQDVALRCDPISGHVSLYWYRQALGQGPEFLTYFNYEAQQDKSGLPNDRFSAERPEGSISTLTIQRTEQRDSAMYRCASSLPGGAWGSDEQFFGPGTRLTVL.

This clone has a handful of counts. This sequence joins TRBV19 and TRBJ2-7, with 12 bases that match TRBD1. The CDR3 is 14 amino acids. V gave up 6 bases and J gave up 6 bases; unmatched junction bases: 6. Germline V gene sequence: CDR1 LNHDA, CDR2 SQIVND (reference sequence). The CDR3 reads CASSLGTGGLEQYF. The CDR3 DNA follows: TGTGCCAGTAGCCTAGGGACAGGGGGCCTCGAGCAGTACTTC.

This clone showed up just once. This rearrangement joins TRBV5-1 to TRBJ2-5; D is perhaps TRBD2 (6 bases). CDR1 SGHRS and CDR2 YFSETQ come from the germline V gene. The CDR3 is 14 amino acids. V was clipped by 2 bases and J by 6 bases, with 14 bases between them. CDR3 in amino acids: CASSFPSVGKTQYF. The CDR3 nucleotides are TGCGCCAGCAGCTTCCCTAGCGTAGGAAAGACCCAGTACTTC.

The genes are TRBV2 and TRBJ1-1; 7 bases align to TRBD1. Germline CDR1 SNHLY, CDR2 FYNNEI. The J segment lost 4 bases and the V segment lost 1 base, leaving 15 bases of the junction unmatched. The CDR3 spans 18 residues. The CDR3 DNA is TGTGCCAGCAGTGAAGTAAGGCAGGGGGGCTACCTGTTCACTGAAGCTTTCTTT. It yields the protein CASSEVRQGGYLFTEAFF.